This entry concerns a single T cell receptor beta chain. This record belongs to a study of blood T cells in healthy people across ages. J gave up 5 bases and V 4 bases, and 11 bases lay outside the gene matches. Germline values: CDR1 SGHRS, CDR2 YFSETQ. The CDR3 is made up of 15 amino acids. The use of a sample-barcoded 5' primer and a J-beta primer mix characterized a second PCR of roughly 7 to 11 cycles. Every cDNA molecule bore a tag from a template-switch adaptor containing 12 random nucleotides. TCRdb used MiXCR to reprocess the 5' RACE reads, holding one entry per CDR3 protein. The table has around 820,000 distinct CDR3 sequences, roughly 25% seen once. These same records also appear under a second study, on T cells of mothers and their children. That report notes: Versus unrelated pairs, overlap was slightly higher in related mother-child pairs, without reaching significance.

Sequenced material: blood. The chain has TRBV5-1 and TRBJ2-7, with 8 bases matching TRBD2. The receptor's source is a boy younger than 18 in good health. This CDR3 is CASSPGAREAHEQYF. CDR3 nucleotide sequence: TGCGCCAGCAGCCCCGGGGCGCGGGAGGCCCACGAGCAGTACTTC.